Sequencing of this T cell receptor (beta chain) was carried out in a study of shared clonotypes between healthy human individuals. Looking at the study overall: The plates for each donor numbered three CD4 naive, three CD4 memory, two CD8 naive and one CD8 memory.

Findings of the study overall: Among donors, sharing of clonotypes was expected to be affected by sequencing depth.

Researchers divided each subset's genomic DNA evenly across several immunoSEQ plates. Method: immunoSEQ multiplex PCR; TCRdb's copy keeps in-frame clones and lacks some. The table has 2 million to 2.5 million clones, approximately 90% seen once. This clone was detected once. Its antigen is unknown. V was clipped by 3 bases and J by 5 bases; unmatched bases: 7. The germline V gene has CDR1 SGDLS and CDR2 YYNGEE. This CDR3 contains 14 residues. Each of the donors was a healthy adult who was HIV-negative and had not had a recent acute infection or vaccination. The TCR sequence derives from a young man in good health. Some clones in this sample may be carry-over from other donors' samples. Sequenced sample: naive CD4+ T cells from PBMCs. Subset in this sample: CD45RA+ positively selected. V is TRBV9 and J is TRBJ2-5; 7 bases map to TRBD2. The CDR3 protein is CASSASSGRETQYF. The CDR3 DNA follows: TGTGCCAGCAGCGCGTCTAGCGGTAGGGAGACCCAGTACTTC.